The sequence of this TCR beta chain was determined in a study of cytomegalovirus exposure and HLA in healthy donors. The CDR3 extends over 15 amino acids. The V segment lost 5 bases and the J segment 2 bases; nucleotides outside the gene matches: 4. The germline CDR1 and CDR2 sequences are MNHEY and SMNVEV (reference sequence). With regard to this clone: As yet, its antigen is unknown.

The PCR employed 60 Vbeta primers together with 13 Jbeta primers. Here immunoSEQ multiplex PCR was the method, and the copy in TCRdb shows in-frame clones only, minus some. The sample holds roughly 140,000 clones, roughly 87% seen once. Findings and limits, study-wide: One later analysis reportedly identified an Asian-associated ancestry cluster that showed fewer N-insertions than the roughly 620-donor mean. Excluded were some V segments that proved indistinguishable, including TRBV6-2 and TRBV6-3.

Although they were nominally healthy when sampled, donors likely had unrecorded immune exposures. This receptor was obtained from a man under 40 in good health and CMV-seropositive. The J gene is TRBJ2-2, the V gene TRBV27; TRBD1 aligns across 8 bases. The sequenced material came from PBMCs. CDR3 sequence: CASSDRGPNTGELFF. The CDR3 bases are TGTGCCAGCAGTGACAGGGGCCCAAACACCGGGGAGCTGTTTTTT.